These T cell receptor beta chains were read from a single sample in a study of cytomegalovirus exposure and HLA in healthy donors. TCRdb keeps only in-frame clones here, not all; method: immunoSEQ multiplex PCR. The sample holds approximately 140,000 clones, just over 65% seen once. Sequencing was done on a sample of PBMCs. The source of these receptors is a woman aged 60-70 years in good health and CMV-seronegative. CDR3s include the opening cysteine and the closing phenylalanine or tryptophan. Each record gives: J gene, V gene, clone size, CDR3 protein. Rows may omit the clone size; those that give it use once, few, many or a size class.

J gene: TRBJ2-7; V gene: TRBV27; clone size: -; CDR3 protein: CARPTDRDSSYEQYF
J gene: TRBJ2-1; V gene: TRBV10-3; clone size: -; CDR3 protein: CAISVLAGENEQFF
J gene: TRBJ2-7; V gene: TRBV7-2; clone size: -; CDR3 protein: CASSLVGAGDEQYF
J gene: TRBJ1-1; V gene: TRBV5-6; clone size: -; CDR3 protein: CASSLPSGLITEAFF
J gene: TRBJ2-5; V gene: TRBV29-1; clone size: -; CDR3 protein: CSVEDPAGGRETQYF
J gene: TRBJ2-3; V gene: TRBV4-2; clone size: -; CDR3 protein: CASSQAGGGRASDTQYF
J gene: TRBJ1-5; V gene: TRBV7-9; clone size: -; CDR3 protein: CSSSLGGQADQPQHF
J gene: TRBJ2-7; V gene: TRBV29-1; clone size: -; CDR3 protein: CSVGAQTGSSYEQYF
J gene: TRBJ2-3; V gene: TRBV10-1; clone size: -; CDR3 protein: CASHRRDRGGERTDTQYF
J gene: TRBJ1-2; V gene: TRBV29-1; clone size: -; CDR3 protein: CSVEDRSGYGYTF
J gene: TRBJ2-2; V gene: TRBV28; clone size: once; CDR3 protein: CASSEAGANTGELFF
J gene: TRBJ2-7; V gene: TRBV6-1; clone size: once; CDR3 protein: CASSPPSGTYEQYF
J gene: TRBJ2-5; V gene: TRBV29-1; clone size: -; CDR3 protein: CSVESVAGVKIGTQYF
J gene: TRBJ1-2; V gene: TRBV25-1; clone size: -; CDR3 protein: CATGVLGGGYTF
J gene: TRBJ1-1; V gene: TRBV5-1; clone size: -; CDR3 protein: CASSLASGGTEAFF
J gene: TRBJ1-5; V gene: TRBV6-1; clone size: -; CDR3 protein: CASSGQQGSSNQPQHF
J gene: TRBJ1-5; V gene: TRBV5-4; clone size: few; CDR3 protein: CASSLQGRNQPQHF
J gene: TRBJ1-5; V gene: TRBV2; clone size: -; CDR3 protein: CASSGGSGQPQHF
J gene: TRBJ2-3; V gene: TRBV13; clone size: -; CDR3 protein: CASSLGSAGEDTQYF
J gene: TRBJ2-7; V gene: TRBV10-3; clone size: few; CDR3 protein: CASRAGTYEQYF
J gene: TRBJ2-6; V gene: TRBV6-5; clone size: -; CDR3 protein: CASSYGQSGANVLTF
J gene: TRBJ1-1; V gene: TRBV19; clone size: few; CDR3 protein: CASSSQWGGTEAFF
J gene: TRBJ2-5; V gene: TRBV5-1; clone size: -; CDR3 protein: CASSMLSSGGAETQYF
J gene: TRBJ2-3; V gene: TRBV10-3; clone size: -; CDR3 protein: CAIRLAAGQLTDTQYF
J gene: TRBJ2-2; V gene: TRBV7-2; clone size: few; CDR3 protein: CASSNAVNIGELFF
J gene: TRBJ2-3; V gene: TRBV5-4; clone size: -; CDR3 protein: CASSLVGTSGRGDTQYF
J gene: TRBJ2-5; V gene: TRBV5-1; clone size: once; CDR3 protein: CASSSGLAGGPQETQYF
J gene: TRBJ2-3; V gene: TRBV4-3; clone size: -; CDR3 protein: CASSPGQASTDTQYF
J gene: TRBJ2-3; V gene: TRBV5-4; clone size: -; CDR3 protein: CASSLVGGGARDTQYF
J gene: TRBJ1-1; V gene: TRBV29-1; clone size: -; CDR3 protein: CSVVAGGHTEAFF
J gene: TRBJ2-7; V gene: TRBV7-2; clone size: -; CDR3 protein: CASSLATSGRGSYEQYF
J gene: TRBJ2-7; V gene: TRBV1; clone size: -; CDR3 protein: CTSSPDSSSYEQYF
J gene: TRBJ2-5; V gene: TRBV9; clone size: -; CDR3 protein: CASSVEGGGTQYF
J gene: TRBJ1-2; V gene: TRBV6-1; clone size: -; CDR3 protein: CASSPRGGDYGYTF
J gene: TRBJ2-1; V gene: TRBV4-3; clone size: -; CDR3 protein: CASSQDAPTSRQFF
J gene: TRBJ1-6; V gene: TRBV5-8; clone size: many; CDR3 protein: CASSLVLGNSPLHF
J gene: TRBJ2-7; V gene: TRBV6-4; clone size: -; CDR3 protein: CASSVGAGDSSYEQYF
J gene: TRBJ2-3; V gene: TRBV2; clone size: -; CDR3 protein: CASSDLGQKDTQYF
J gene: TRBJ1-2; V gene: TRBV2; clone size: -; CDR3 protein: CASSETRGHYGYTF
J gene: TRBJ2-7; V gene: TRBV6-5; clone size: -; CDR3 protein: CASSIRDSYEQYF
J gene: TRBJ2-2; V gene: TRBV29-1; clone size: -; CDR3 protein: CSAGIGTGELFF
J gene: TRBJ2-5; V gene: TRBV15; clone size: -; CDR3 protein: CATSRDRQGAQETQYF
J gene: TRBJ1-5; V gene: TRBV29-1; clone size: -; CDR3 protein: CSVGQGWGQPQHF
J gene: TRBJ2-1; V gene: TRBV4-3; clone size: -; CDR3 protein: CASSQDNLAGRSEQFF
J gene: TRBJ2-2; V gene: TRBV29-1; clone size: -; CDR3 protein: CSVNQGITGELFF
J gene: TRBJ2-5; V gene: TRBV7-2; clone size: -; CDR3 protein: CASSVDRRGQETQYF
J gene: TRBJ2-1; V gene: TRBV7-9; clone size: -; CDR3 protein: CASSEGASLNNEQFF
J gene: TRBJ2-5; V gene: TRBV6-1; clone size: once; CDR3 protein: CASSFGRETQYF
J gene: TRBJ2-5; V gene: TRBV19; clone size: few; CDR3 protein: CASRPGRDRGRETQYF
J gene: TRBJ2-7; V gene: TRBV29-1; clone size: -; CDR3 protein: CSVDRDRYYEQYF
J gene: TRBJ2-7; V gene: TRBV11-2; clone size: -; CDR3 protein: CASSPRQGAAYEQYF
J gene: TRBJ2-1; V gene: TRBV10-3; clone size: few; CDR3 protein: CAISPGLAGGDEQFF
J gene: TRBJ1-1; V gene: TRBV7-2; clone size: -; CDR3 protein: CASSLPYRDAETFF
J gene: TRBJ2-7; V gene: TRBV27; clone size: -; CDR3 protein: CASSLFGNSGEQYF
J gene: TRBJ1-5; V gene: TRBV27; clone size: -; CDR3 protein: CASSLGTGPGQPQHF
J gene: TRBJ2-1; V gene: TRBV10-2; clone size: few; CDR3 protein: CASSESSEQFF
J gene: TRBJ1-2; V gene: TRBV5-1; clone size: few; CDR3 protein: CASSLEGNYGYTF